This TCR beta chain was identified during a study of blood T cell repertoires in COVID-19. Study context: Samples taken during acute and convalescent COVID-19 were collected in the United States, Italy and Spain. PBMCs, B-cell-depleted T cells, or T cells were the source of the cDNA or gDNA that made up the material.

J was trimmed by 0 bases and V by 5 bases; bases with no gene match: 15. This CDR3 is 19 amino acids long. The V gene's germline CDR1 is MNHEY and CDR2 SMNVEV (reference sequence). In the original analysis: Amplifying reference gene primers gave estimates of nucleated cell counts. Data came from immunoSEQ multiplex PCR; TCRdb stores just in-frame clones and leaves some out. V and J calls and clone size are those listed in that table; D and trimming were worked out from the DNA. The table lists hundreds of thousands of clones, approximately 90% of them singletons, with 1.4% in the top ten. The genes are TRBV27 and TRBJ2-3, with 9 positions matching TRBD1. The specimen was peripheral blood. This TCR was sampled from a woman in her 30s with active or convalescent COVID-19. The CDR3 sequence is CASSTVGQGYATSTDTQYF. The DNA of the CDR3 is TGTGCCAGCAGTACCGTGGGACAGGGCTATGCGACTAGCACAGATACGCAGTATTTT.